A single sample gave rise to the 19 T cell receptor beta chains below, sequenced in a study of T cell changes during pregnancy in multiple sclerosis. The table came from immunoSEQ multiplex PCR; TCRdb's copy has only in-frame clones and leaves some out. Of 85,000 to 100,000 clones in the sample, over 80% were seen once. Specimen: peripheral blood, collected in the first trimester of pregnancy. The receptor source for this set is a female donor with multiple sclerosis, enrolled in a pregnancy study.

CDR3 in DNA: TGTGCCAGTTCTGGACAGGGTTCGCGGGAGACCCAGTACTTC. Translation gives CASSGQGSRETQYF. This chain joins TRBV19 and TRBJ2-5; 8 bases are shared with TRBD1. V was pared by 8 bases and J by 5 bases, with 10 bases of the junction left unmatched. CDR3 length: 14 residues. CDR1 LNHDA and CDR2 SQIVND come from the germline V gene (reference sequence).

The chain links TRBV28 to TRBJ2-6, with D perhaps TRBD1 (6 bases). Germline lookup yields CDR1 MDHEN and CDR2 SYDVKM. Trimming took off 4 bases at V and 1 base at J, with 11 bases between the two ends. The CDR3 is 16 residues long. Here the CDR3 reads CASSSPGQSGANVLTF. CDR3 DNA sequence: TGTGCCAGCAGTTCCCCAGGACAGTCTGGGGCCAACGTCCTGACTTTC.

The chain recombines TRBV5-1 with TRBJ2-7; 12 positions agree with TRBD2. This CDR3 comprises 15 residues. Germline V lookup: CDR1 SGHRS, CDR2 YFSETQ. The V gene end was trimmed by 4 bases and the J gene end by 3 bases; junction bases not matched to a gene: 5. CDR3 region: CASSPGLAGLYEQYF. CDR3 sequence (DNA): TGCGCCAGCAGCCCTGGACTAGCGGGACTCTACGAGCAGTACTTC.

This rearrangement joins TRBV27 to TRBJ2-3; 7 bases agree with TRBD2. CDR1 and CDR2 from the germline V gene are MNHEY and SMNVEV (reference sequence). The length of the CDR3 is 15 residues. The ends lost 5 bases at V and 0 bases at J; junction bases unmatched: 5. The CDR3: CASSLRGDSTDTQYF. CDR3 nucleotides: TGTGCCAGCAGTCTTCGGGGGGATAGCACAGATACGCAGTATTTT.

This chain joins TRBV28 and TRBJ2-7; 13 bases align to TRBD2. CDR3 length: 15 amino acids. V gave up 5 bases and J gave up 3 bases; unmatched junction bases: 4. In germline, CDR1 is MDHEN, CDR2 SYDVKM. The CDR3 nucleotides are TGTGCCAGCAGTGGACTAGCGGGAGTGGGCTACGAGCAGTACTTC. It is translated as CASSGLAGVGYEQYF.

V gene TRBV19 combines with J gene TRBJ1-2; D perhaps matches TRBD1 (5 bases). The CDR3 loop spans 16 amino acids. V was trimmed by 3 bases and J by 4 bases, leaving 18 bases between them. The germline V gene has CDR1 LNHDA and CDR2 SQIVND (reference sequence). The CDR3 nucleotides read TGTGCCAGTAGTATGGGAACGGGGGAGGGCTTCTATGGCTACACCTTC. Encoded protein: CASSMGTGEGFYGYTF.

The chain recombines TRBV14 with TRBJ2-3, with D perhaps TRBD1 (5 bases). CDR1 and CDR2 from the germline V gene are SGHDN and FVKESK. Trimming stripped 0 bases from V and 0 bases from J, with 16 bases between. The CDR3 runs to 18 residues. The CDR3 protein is CASSQEIGTGLSTDTQYF. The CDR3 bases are TGTGCCAGCAGCCAAGAAATAGGTACAGGCCTTAGCACAGATACGCAGTATTTT. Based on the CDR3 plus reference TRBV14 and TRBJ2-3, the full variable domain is EAGVTQFPSHSVIEKGQTVTLRCDPISGHDNLYWYRRVMGKEIKFLLHFVKESKQDESGMPNNRFLAERTGGTYSTLKVQPAELEDSGVYFCASSQEIGTGLSTDTQYFGPGTRLTVL.

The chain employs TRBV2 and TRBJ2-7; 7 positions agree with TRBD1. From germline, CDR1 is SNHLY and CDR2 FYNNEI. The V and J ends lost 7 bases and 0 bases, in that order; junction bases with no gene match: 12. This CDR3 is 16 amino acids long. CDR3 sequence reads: CASTFNPTGLSYEQYF. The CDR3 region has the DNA TGTGCCAGCACCTTCAACCCGACAGGGCTCTCCTACGAGCAGTACTTC.

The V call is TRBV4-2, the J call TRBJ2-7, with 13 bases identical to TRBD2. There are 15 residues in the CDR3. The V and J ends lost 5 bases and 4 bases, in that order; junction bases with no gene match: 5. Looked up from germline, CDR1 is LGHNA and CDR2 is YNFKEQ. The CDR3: CASSELAGGPYEQYF. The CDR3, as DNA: TGTGCCAGCAGCGAACTAGCGGGAGGGCCATACGAGCAGTACTTC.

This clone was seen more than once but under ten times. The CDR3 reads CASRLALMSDEQFF. In DNA form, the CDR3 reads TGTGCCAGCAGACTAGCGCTAATGAGCGATGAGCAGTTCTTC. The chain carries TRBV7-2 and TRBJ2-1, with 7 bases lining up with TRBD2. CDR3 length equals 14 residues. V was clipped by 6 bases and J by 8 bases; unmatched bases: 10. CDR1 is SGHTA, CDR2 FQGNSA, per germline.

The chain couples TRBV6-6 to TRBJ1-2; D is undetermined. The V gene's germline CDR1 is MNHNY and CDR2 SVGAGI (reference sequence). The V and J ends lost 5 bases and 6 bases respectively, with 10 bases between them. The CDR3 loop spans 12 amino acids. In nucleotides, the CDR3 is TGTGCCAGCAGTACCGACAAGAATGGCTACACCTTC. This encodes CASSTDKNGYTF.

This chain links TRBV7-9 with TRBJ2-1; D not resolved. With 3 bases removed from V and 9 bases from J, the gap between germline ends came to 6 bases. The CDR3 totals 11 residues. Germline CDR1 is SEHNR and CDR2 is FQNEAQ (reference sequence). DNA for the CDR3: TGTGCCAGCAGCTTCCAAGCTGAGCAGTTCTTC. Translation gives CASSFQAEQFF.

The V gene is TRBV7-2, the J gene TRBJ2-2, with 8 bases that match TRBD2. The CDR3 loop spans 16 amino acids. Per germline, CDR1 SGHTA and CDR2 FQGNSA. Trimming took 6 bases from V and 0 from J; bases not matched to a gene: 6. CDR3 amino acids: CASSLPGGPNTGELFF. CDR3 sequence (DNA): TGTGCCAGCAGTTTACCGGGAGGGCCGAACACCGGGGAGCTGTTTTTT.

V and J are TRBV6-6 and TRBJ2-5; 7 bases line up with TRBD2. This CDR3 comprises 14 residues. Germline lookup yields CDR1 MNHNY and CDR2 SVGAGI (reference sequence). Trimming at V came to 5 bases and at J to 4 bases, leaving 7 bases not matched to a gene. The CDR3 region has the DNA TGTGCCAGCAGTACCCGGGGAGGGCCAGAGACCCAGTACTTC. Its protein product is CASSTRGGPETQYF.

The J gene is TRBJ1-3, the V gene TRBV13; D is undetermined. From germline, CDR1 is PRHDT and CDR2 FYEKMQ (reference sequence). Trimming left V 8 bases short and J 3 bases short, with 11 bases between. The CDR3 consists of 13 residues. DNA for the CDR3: TGTGCCAGCGCAGAGCGGCTTGGAAACACCATATATTTT. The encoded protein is CASAERLGNTIYF.

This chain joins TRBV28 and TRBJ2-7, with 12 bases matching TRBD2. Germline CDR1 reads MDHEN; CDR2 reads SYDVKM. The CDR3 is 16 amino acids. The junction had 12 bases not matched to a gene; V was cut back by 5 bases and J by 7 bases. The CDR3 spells CASSDPGLAGRGEQYF. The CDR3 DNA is TGTGCCAGCAGTGACCCCGGACTAGCGGGACGAGGGGAGCAGTACTTC.

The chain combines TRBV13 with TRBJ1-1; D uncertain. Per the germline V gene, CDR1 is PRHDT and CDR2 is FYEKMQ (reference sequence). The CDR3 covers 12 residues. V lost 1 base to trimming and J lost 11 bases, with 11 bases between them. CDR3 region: CASSLEWQRAFF. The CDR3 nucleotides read TGTGCCAGCAGCTTAGAATGGCAGAGGGCTTTCTTT.

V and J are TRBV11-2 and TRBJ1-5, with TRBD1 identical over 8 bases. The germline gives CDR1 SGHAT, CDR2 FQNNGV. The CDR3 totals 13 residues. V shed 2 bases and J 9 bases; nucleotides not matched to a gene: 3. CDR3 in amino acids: CASSLSDRGPQHF. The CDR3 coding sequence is TGTGCCAGCAGCTTAAGTGACAGGGGGCCCCAGCATTTT.

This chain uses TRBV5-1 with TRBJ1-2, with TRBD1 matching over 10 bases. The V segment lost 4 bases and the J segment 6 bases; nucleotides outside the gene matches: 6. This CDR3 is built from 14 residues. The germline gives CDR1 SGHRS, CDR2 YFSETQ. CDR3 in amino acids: CASSGRTGGNGYTF. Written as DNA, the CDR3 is TGCGCCAGCAGCGGACGGACAGGGGGGAATGGCTACACCTTC.